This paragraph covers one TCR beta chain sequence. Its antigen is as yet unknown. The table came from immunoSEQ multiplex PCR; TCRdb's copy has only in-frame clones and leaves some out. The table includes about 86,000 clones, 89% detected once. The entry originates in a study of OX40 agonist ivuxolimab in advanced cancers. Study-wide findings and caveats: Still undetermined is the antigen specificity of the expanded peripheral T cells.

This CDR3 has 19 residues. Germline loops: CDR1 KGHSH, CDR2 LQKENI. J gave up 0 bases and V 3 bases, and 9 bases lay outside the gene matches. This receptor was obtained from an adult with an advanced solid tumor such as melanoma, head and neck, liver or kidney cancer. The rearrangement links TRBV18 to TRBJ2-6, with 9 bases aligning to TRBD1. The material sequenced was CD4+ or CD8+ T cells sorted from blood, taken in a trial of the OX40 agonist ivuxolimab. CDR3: CASSPTSGTGYSGANVLTF. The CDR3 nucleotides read TGTGCCAGCTCACCCACCTCTGGGACAGGGTACTCTGGGGCCAACGTCCTGACTTTC.